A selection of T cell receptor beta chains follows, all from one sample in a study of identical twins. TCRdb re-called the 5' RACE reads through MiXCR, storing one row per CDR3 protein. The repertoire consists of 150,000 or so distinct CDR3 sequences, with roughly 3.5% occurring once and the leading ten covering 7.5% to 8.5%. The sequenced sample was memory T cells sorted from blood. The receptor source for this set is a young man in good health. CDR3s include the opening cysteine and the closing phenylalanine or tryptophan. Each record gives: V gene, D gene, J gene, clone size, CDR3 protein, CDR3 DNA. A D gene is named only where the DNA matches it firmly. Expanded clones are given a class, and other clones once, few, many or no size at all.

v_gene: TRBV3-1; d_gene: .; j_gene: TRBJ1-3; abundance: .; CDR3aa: CASSQGARNTIYF; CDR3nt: TGTGCCAGCAGCCAAGGGGCCAGAAACACCATATATTTT
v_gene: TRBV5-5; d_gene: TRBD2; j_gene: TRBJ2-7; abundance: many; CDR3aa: CASSLTGLGEYEQYF; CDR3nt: TGTGCCAGCAGCTTGACGGGACTAGGGGAGTACGAGCAGTACTTC
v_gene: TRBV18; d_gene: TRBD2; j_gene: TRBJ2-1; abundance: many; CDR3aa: CASSPDLAGGGSYNEQFF; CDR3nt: TGTGCCAGCTCCCCCGATTTAGCGGGAGGAGGCTCCTACAATGAGCAGTTCTTC
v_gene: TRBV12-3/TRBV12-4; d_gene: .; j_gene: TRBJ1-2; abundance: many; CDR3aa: CASSVYRGGYTF; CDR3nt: TGTGCCAGCAGTGTATACAGAGGCGGCTACACCTTC
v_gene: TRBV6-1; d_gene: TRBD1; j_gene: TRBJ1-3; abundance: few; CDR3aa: CASSRQGSGNTIYF; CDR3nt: TGTGCCAGCAGTAGACAGGGCTCTGGAAACACCATATATTTT
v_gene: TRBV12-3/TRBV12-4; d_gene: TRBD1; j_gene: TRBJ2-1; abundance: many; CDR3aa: CASSFYGTGGVNEQFF; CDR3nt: TGTGCCAGCAGTTTCTATGGGACAGGGGGAGTCAATGAGCAGTTCTTC
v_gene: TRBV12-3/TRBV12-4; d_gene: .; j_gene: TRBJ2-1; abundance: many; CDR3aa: CASRLAGVYNEQFF; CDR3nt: TGTGCCAGCAGGCTAGCTGGTGTCTACAATGAGCAGTTCTTC
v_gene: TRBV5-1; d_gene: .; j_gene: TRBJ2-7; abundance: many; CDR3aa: CASSLWGTVYEQYF; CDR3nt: TGCGCCAGCAGCTTGTGGGGAACAGTATACGAGCAGTACTTC
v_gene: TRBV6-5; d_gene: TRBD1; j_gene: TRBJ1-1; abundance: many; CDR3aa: CASSYGTGQAEAFF; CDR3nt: TGTGCCAGCAGTTACGGGACAGGGCAAGCTGAAGCTTTCTTT
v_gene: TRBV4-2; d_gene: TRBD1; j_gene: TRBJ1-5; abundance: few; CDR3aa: CASSQEPGQASNQPQHF; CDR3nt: TGTGCCAGCAGCCAAGAACCGGGACAGGCTAGCAATCAGCCCCAGCATTTT
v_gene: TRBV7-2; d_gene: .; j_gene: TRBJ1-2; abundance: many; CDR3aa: CASSPTMYGYTF; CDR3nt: TGTGCCAGCAGCCCGACGATGTATGGCTACACCTTC
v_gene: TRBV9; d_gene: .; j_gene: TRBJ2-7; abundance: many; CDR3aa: CASSAGEFYEQYF; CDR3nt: TGTGCCAGCAGCGCCGGGGAATTCTACGAGCAGTACTTC
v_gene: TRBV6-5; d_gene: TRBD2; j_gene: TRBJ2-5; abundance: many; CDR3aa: CASSWGLAGETQYF; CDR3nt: TGTGCCAGCAGTTGGGGGCTAGCGGGAGAGACCCAGTACTTC
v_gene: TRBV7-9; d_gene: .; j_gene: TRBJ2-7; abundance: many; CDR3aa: CASSPYSYEQYF; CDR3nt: TGTGCCAGCAGCCCATACTCCTACGAGCAGTACTTC
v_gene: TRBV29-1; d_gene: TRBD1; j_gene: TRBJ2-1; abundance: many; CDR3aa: CSVADRVINEQFF; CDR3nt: TGCAGCGTTGCGGACAGGGTAATTAATGAGCAGTTCTTC
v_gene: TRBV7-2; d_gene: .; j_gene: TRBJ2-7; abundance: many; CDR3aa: CASSLAPTAQTGIF; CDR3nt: TGTGCCAGCAGCTTAGCCCCGACAGCCCAGACAGGAATCTTC
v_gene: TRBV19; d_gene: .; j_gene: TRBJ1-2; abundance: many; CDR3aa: CASSARGFSGYTF; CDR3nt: TGTGCCAGTAGTGCCCGGGGGTTTAGCGGCTACACCTTC
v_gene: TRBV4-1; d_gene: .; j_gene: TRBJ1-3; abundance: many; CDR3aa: CASSQEGTSGNTIYF; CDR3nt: TGCGCCAGCAGCCAAGAAGGTACGTCTGGAAACACCATATATTTT
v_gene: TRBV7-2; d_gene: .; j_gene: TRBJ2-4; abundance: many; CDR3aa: CASRRVGSGNIQYF; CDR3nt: TGTGCCAGCAGACGCGTCGGGTCAGGGAACATTCAGTACTTC
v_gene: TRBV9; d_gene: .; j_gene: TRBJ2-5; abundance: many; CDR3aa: CASSVGPSRETQYF; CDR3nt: TGTGCCAGCAGCGTAGGTCCCTCCAGGGAGACCCAGTACTTC
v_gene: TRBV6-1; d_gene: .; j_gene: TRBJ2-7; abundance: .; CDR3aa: CASSQESRGYEQYF; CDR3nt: TGTGCCAGCAGTCAGGAATCCCGCGGCTACGAGCAGTACTTC
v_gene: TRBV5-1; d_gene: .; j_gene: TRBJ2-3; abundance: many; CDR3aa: CASSPSGTTDTQYF; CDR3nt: TGCGCCAGCAGCCCTAGTGGGACCACAGATACGCAGTATTTT
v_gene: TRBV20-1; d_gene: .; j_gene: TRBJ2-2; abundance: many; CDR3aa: CSARDLSRELAGAGELFF; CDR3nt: TGCAGTGCTAGAGATCTATCACGTGAATTAGCAGGCGCCGGGGAGCTGTTTTTT
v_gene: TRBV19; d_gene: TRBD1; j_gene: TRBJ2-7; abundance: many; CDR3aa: CASSGGQNSYEQYF; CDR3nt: TGTGCCAGTAGTGGGGGACAGAACTCCTACGAGCAGTACTTC
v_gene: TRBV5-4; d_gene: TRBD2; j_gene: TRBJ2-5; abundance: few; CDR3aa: CASSLVSSVAGGETQYF; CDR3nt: TGTGCCAGCAGCTTGGTGTCTTCTGTGGCGGGGGGGGAGACCCAGTACTTC
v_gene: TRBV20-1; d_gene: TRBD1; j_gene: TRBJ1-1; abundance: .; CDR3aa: CSAEAAGQGNTEAFF; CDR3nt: TGCAGTGCAGAGGCGGCGGGACAGGGCAACACTGAAGCTTTCTTT
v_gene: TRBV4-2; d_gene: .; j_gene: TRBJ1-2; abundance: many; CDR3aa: CASSHPDRPYGYTF; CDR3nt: TGTGCCAGCAGCCACCCGGACAGACCCTATGGCTACACCTTC
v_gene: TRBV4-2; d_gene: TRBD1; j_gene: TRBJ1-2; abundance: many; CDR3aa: CASSNRGGNGYTF; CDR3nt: TGTGCCAGCAGTAACAGGGGTGGCAATGGCTACACCTTC
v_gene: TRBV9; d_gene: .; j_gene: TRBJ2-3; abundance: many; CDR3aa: CASSVEGIRTDTQYF; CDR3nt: TGTGCCAGCAGCGTAGAGGGGATACGCACAGATACGCAGTATTTT
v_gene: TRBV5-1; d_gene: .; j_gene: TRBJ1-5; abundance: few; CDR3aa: CASSLDGINQPQHF; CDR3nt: TGCGCCAGCAGCTTGGACGGGATCAATCAGCCCCAGCATTTT
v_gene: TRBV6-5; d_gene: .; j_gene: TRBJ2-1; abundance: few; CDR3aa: CASSYSNPYGIALDNEQFF; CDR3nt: TGTGCCAGCAGTTACTCGAACCCTTACGGGATTGCGTTGGACAATGAGCAGTTCTTC
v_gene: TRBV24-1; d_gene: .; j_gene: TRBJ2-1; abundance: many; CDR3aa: CATSDLWQGDEQFF; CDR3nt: TGTGCCACCAGTGATTTGTGGCAGGGCGATGAGCAGTTCTTC
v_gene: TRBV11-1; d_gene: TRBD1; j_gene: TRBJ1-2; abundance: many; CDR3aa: CASSFLGTRDRAVEDGYTF; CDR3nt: TGTGCCAGCAGCTTCCTAGGCACTCGGGACAGGGCGGTTGAGGATGGCTACACCTTC
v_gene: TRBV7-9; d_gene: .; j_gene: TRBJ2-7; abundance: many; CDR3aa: CASSGGDISPYEQYF; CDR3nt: TGTGCCAGCAGCGGCGGTGACATTTCACCCTACGAGCAGTACTTC
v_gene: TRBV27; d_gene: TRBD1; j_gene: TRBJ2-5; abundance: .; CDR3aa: CASRATGVFWETQYF; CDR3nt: TGTGCCAGCAGGGCGACAGGGGTGTTTTGGGAGACCCAGTACTTC
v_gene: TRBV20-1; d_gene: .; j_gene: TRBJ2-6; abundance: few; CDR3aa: CSAKGKGRSPAGGGANVLTF; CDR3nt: TGCAGTGCTAAAGGCAAGGGCCGATCTCCCGCGGGTGGCGGGGCCAACGTCCTGACTTTC
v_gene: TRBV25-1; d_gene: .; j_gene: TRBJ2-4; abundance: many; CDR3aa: CASSEKPTGSAKNIQYF; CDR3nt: TGTGCCAGCAGTGAGAAACCCACGGGGTCTGCCAAAAACATTCAGTACTTC
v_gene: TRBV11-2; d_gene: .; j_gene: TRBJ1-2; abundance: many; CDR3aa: CASSLGFGYGYTF; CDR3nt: TGTGCCAGCAGCTTAGGCTTTGGCTATGGCTACACCTTC
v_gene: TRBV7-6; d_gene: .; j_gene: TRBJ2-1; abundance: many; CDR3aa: CASSSGRAQYNEQFF; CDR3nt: TGTGCCAGCAGCTCCGGACGGGCTCAATACAATGAGCAGTTCTTC
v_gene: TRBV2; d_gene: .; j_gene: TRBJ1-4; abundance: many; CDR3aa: CASQNPGERDEKLFF; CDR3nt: TGTGCCAGCCAAAACCCCGGGGAGCGGGATGAAAAACTGTTTTTT
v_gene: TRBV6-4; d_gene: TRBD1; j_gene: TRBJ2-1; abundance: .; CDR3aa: CASSSRQGNEQFF; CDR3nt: TGTGCCAGCAGCTCTCGACAGGGCAATGAGCAGTTCTTC
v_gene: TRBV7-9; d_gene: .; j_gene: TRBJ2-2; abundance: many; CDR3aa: CASSLDSDTGELFF; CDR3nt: TGTGCCAGCAGCTTAGATAGCGACACCGGGGAGCTGTTTTTT
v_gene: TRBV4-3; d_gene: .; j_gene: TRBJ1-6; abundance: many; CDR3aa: CASSQRRDVHNSPLHF; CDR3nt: TGCGCCAGCAGCCAAAGGAGGGACGTACATAATTCACCCCTCCACTTT
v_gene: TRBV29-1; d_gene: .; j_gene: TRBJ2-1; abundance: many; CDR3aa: CSVEAEGGYEQFF; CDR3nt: TGCAGCGTTGAAGCCGAGGGGGGTTATGAGCAGTTCTTC
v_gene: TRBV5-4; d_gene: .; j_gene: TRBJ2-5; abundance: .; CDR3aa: CASSLGGTEYF; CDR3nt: TGTGCCAGCAGCTTGGGCGGGACCGAGTACTTC
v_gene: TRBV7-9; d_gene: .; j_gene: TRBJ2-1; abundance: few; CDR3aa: CASTPPGLEQFF; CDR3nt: TGTGCCAGCACTCCCCCGGGGCTTGAGCAGTTCTTC
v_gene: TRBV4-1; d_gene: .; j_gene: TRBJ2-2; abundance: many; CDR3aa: CASSRDLELFF; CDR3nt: TGCGCCAGCAGCCGAGATTTGGAGCTGTTTTTT
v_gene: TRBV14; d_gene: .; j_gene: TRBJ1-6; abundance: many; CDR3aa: CASSQGRTPNSPLHF; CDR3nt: TGTGCCAGCAGCCAAGGGAGGACACCCAATTCACCCCTCCACTTT
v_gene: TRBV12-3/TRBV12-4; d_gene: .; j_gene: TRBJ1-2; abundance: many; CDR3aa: CASSFGGGRNYGYTF; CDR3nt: TGTGCCAGCAGTTTCGGAGGGGGACGGAACTATGGCTACACCTTC
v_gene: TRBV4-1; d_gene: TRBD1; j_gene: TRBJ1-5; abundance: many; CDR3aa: CASREAAGGANQPQHF; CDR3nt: TGCGCCAGCAGGGAGGCTGCAGGGGGCGCGAATCAGCCCCAGCATTTT
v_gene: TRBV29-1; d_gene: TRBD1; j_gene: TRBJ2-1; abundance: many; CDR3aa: CSVTQGARRFF; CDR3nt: TGCAGCGTCACACAGGGGGCGCGGAGGTTCTTC
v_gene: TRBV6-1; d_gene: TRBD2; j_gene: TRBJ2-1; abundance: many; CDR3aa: CASSRSGEQFF; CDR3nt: TGTGCCAGCAGCCGTAGCGGGGAGCAGTTCTTC
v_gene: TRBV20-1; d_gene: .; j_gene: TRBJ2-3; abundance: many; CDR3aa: CSARDFRQAATSTDTQYF; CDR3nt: TGCAGTGCTAGAGATTTCCGTCAAGCGGCTACTAGCACAGATACGCAGTATTTT